Following are 2 T cell receptor beta chains from one sample sequenced in a study of T cells in narcolepsy. The data were produced by immunoSEQ multiplex PCR, yet TCRdb's version contains in-frame clones alone and is incomplete. The sample holds fewer than 35,000 clones; around 83% are singletons and the top ten take 0.5% to 0.85%. The sequencing input was memory (CD45RA-) CD4+ T cells from blood. All receptors come from a human donor in good health.

This chain links TRBV5-1 with TRBJ1-6; the match to TRBD1 covers 9 bases. The CDR3 covers 15 residues. The V gene end was trimmed by 4 bases and the J gene end by 7 bases; junction bases not matched to a gene: 6. Per germline, CDR1 SGHRS and CDR2 YFSETQ. The chain's CDR3 is CASSRDRVGNSPLHF. CDR3 bases: TGCGCCAGCAGCCGGGACAGGGTAGGGAATTCACCCCTCCACTTT.

The gene calls are TRBV19 and TRBJ1-2, with 7 bases that match TRBD1. This CDR3 region has 15 residues. V shed 5 bases and J 4 bases; nucleotides not matched to a gene: 10. The germline V gene encodes CDR1 LNHDA and CDR2 SQIVND (reference sequence). The CDR3 is CASSGQPGGFYGYTF. CDR3 DNA: TGTGCCAGTAGTGGACAACCAGGGGGTTTCTATGGCTACACCTTC.